The T cell receptor beta chain under discussion was sequenced for a study of cytomegalovirus exposure and HLA in healthy donors. Study-wide points: HLA alleles were associated with around 17,000 TCR beta sequences in a later analysis at 0.05 false discovery rate.

About this clone: Its antigen is unknown.

Deletions cut 0 bases from V and 9 bases from J, with 16 bases between. The CDR3 has 16 residues. The germline CDR1 and CDR2 sequences are SGHRS and YFSETQ. Use of 60 Vbeta and 13 Jbeta primers characterized the PCR. The method was immunoSEQ multiplex PCR; TCRdb's version includes in-frame clones alone and lacks a portion of them. Of fewer than 200,000 clones in the sample, around 82% are singletons; the top ten hold roughly 1.5%. V and J are TRBV5-1 and TRBJ1-6; D possibly corresponds to TRBD1 (5 bases). The specimen sequenced was PBMCs. The source is a male donor in good health and CMV-seronegative. The CDR3 sequence is CASSLDTGIAGSPLHF. CDR3 DNA: TGCGCCAGCAGCTTGGATACAGGAATCGCTGGTTCACCCCTCCACTTT.